The entry below gives a single TCR beta chain sequence along with its context. The CDR3 runs to 16 residues. Trimming took 4 bases from V and 5 from J, leaving 22 bases between them. Germline lookup yields CDR1 SGHRS and CDR2 YFSETQ. Authors' data handling: Reference gene primer amplification in the assay estimated nucleated cell counts. Profiled with immunoSEQ multiplex PCR; TCRdb holds only in-frame clones, not every one. The DNA gave D and trimming, while V, J and clone size come from that table. The data hold some 88,000 clones, with about 85% observed a single time. The sample belongs to a study of blood T cell repertoires in COVID-19. For the study at large: Sample material is recorded as cDNA or gDNA derived from T cells, B-cell-depleted T cells, or PBMCs.

The chain uses TRBV5-1 and TRBJ2-7; a weak D match, TRBD2 (5 bases). Sequencing input: peripheral blood. The clonotype comes from a man in his 60s with acute or convalescent COVID-19. CDR3 DNA sequence: TGCGCCAGCAGCACGGGCCTCGGAGCCCAGAGGGACGAGCAGTACTTC. This translates into CASSTGLGAQRDEQYF. Based on the CDR3 plus reference TRBV5-1 and TRBJ2-7, the full variable domain is KAGVTQTPRYLIKTRGQQVTLSCSPISGHRSVSWYQQTPGQGLQFLFEYFSETQRNKGNFPGRFSGRQFSNSRSEMNVSTLELGDSALYLCASSTGLGAQRDEQYFGPGTRLTVT.